The 26 T cell receptor beta chains below come from one sample, sequenced in a study of human T cells and chemical hapten exposure. The time point denotes: patch test 1, 2 weeks after DPC sensitization. Stated treatment: therapeutic diphenylcyclopropenone sensitization with weekly scalp DPC. TCRdb analysed the RACE reads with MiXCR anew, one entry per CDR3 protein. This table holds over 85,000 distinct CDR3 sequences, roughly 12% found once. The source was whole blood, collected in connection with sensitization to the hapten diphenylcyclopropenone (DPC). The receptors originated from a woman between 40 and 50 years old with alopecia areata. Some clones in this sample may be carry-over from other donors' samples.

The sample holds a few counts of this clonotype. The J gene is TRBJ2-1, the V gene TRBV18; 10 bases are shared with TRBD2. Germline V gene data show CDR1 as KGHSH and CDR2 as LQKENI. The CDR3 is 14 residues long. V lost 4 bases and J lost 7; bases outside the gene matches: 4. The CDR3 bases are TGTGCCAGCTCACATGGAGCGGGAGGGAATGAGCAGTTCTTC. As protein: CASSHGAGGNEQFF. Supplemented by reference TRBV18 and TRBJ2-1, the full variable domain reads NAGVMQNPRHLVRRRGQEARLRCSPMKGHSHVYWYRQLPEEGLKFMVYLQKENIIDESGMPKERFSAEFPKEGPSILRIQQVVRGDSAAYFCASSHGAGGNEQFFGPGTRLTVL.

The table lists this clonotype with a few counts. This rearrangement joins TRBV11-2 to TRBJ2-7, with D uncertain. The CDR3 runs to 16 residues. Germline CDR1 is SGHAT and CDR2 is FQNNGV. The V and J ends lost 4 bases and 4 bases respectively, with 20 bases between them. The CDR3 reads CASSSTPAASGYEQYF. DNA for the CDR3: TGTGCCAGCAGCTCAACCCCGGCGGCTTCTGGTTACGAGCAGTACTTC.

This clonotype was counted ten times or more. This chain uses TRBV4-2 with TRBJ2-7; TRBD1 agrees at 8 bases. The CDR3 spans 18 residues. The V segment lost 0 bases and the J segment 4 bases; nucleotides outside the gene matches: 14. Germline V lookup: CDR1 LGHNA, CDR2 YNFKEQ. In DNA, the CDR3 is TGTGCCAGCAGCCAAGATCAAACAGGGGGAGCTACCTTTTACGAGCAGTACTTC. This translates into CASSQDQTGGATFYEQYF.

This chain uses TRBV7-6 with TRBJ2-7, with D hard to call. The CDR3 runs 15 residues. Per germline, CDR1 SGHVS and CDR2 FNYEAQ. Trimming took off 5 bases at V and 3 bases at J, with 17 bases between the two ends. Here the CDR3 DNA reads TGTGCCAGCAGCCCAACCCCTGGCCGGGTCTACGAGCAGTACTTC. It translates to CASSPTPGRVYEQYF.

J is TRBJ1-1 and V is TRBV18; D may be TRBD1 (6 bases). V was shortened by 1 base and J by 3 bases, with 12 bases between the two germline ends. The germline V gene encodes CDR1 KGHSH and CDR2 LQKENI. The CDR3 has 15 amino acids. The CDR3 DNA reads as TGTGCCAGCTCACCACAGGGGGGGTTGGACACTGAAGCTTTCTTT. It specifies CASSPQGGLDTEAFF.

The V call is TRBV3-1, the J call TRBJ1-2; D is uncertain. Germline-derived CDR1 and CDR2 are LGHDT and YNNKEL (reference sequence). Trimming took 4 bases from V and 1 from J, leaving 7 bases between them. This CDR3 region has 13 residues. The CDR3 nucleotides are TGTGCCAGCAGCCCTCAGGTTAACTATGGCTACACCTTC. The encoded protein is CASSPQVNYGYTF.

The table lists this clonotype with many counts. The chain employs TRBV7-9 and TRBJ2-1, with 9 bases identical to TRBD2. Germline CDR1 reads SEHNR; CDR2 reads FQNEAQ (reference sequence). The CDR3 is made up of 15 amino acids. The V segment lost 7 bases and the J segment 9 bases; nucleotides outside the gene matches: 13. CDR3 amino acids: CASTLLGGRAFEQFF. The CDR3 DNA sequence: TGTGCCAGCACCCTACTTGGCGGGAGGGCCTTTGAGCAGTTCTTC.

This clonotype was seen more than once but under ten times. This chain joins TRBV30 and TRBJ2-3; 8 bases are a match to TRBD1. This CDR3 is built from 12 residues. Per germline, CDR1 GTSNPN and CDR2 SVGIG (reference sequence). Unmatched junction bases numbered 2, after V lost 5 bases and J lost 4 bases. The CDR3 region has the DNA TGTGCCTGGGGACAGGGTGCAGATACGCAGTATTTT. Its protein product is CAWGQGADTQYF.

Here the CDR3 DNA reads TGTGCCAGCAACCTACCCCGATATTCGACTGAGATAGACTACGAGCAGTACTTC. It specifies CASNLPRYSTEIDYEQYF. The rearrangement links TRBV21-1 to TRBJ2-7. TRBV21-1 is classified as a pseudogene. The CDR3 is made up of 18 amino acids.

As for this clonotype: Mismatch with germline at one junction end may stem from a read error. J is TRBJ2-3 and V is TRBV5-4, with unresolved D. This CDR3 is built from 13 residues. Germline values: CDR1 SGHNT, CDR2 YYREEE (reference sequence). This CDR3 reads CASSPSTTHTQYF. The CDR3 region has the DNA TGTGCCAGCAGCCCGTCAACCACACATACGCAGTATTTT. Looking up the rest from reference TRBV5-4 and TRBJ2-3 gives the full variable domain: ETGVTQSPTHLIKTRGQQVTLRCSSQSGHNTVSWYQQALGQGPQFIFQYYREEENGRGNFPPRFSGLQFPNYSSELNVNALELDDSALYLCASSPSTTHTQYFGPGTRLTVL.

V usage is TRBV28 and J usage is TRBJ2-1; D perhaps matches TRBD1 (6 bases). The CDR3 totals 12 residues. The V end lost 5 bases, the J end lost 8 bases, and 10 bases lay between the germline ends. CDR1 and CDR2 from the germline V gene are MDHEN and SYDVKM. CDR3 residues: CASSTRTDEQFF. Written as DNA, the CDR3 is TGTGCCAGCAGTACTCGGACAGATGAGCAGTTCTTC.

This clonotype has at least ten counts. V gene TRBV20-1 combines with J gene TRBJ2-7; TRBD1 aligns across 7 bases. CDR3 size: 13 residues. The germline V gene has CDR1 DFQATT and CDR2 SNEGSKA (reference sequence). CDR3 coding DNA: TGCAGGGGAGACCGGGACAGCTGTTACGAGCAGTACTTC. Its translation: CRGDRDSCYEQYF.

At least ten counts were recorded for this clonotype. J is TRBJ1-2 and V is TRBV11-2, with 10 positions matching TRBD1. CDR1 is SGHAT, CDR2 FQNNGV, per germline. The ends lost 5 bases at V and 4 bases at J; junction bases unmatched: 10. This CDR3 contains 16 residues. The CDR3 protein is CASSAFPGQGTYGYTF. CDR3 coding DNA: TGTGCCAGCAGCGCCTTCCCGGGACAGGGGACCTATGGCTACACCTTC.

This clonotype was seen at least ten times. The chain links TRBV5-4 to TRBJ1-1; the D is unclear. The V end was cut by 0 bases, the J end by 4 bases, with 16 bases between. The CDR3 runs 16 residues. Germline CDR1 reads SGHNT; CDR2 reads YYREEE (reference sequence). The chain's CDR3 is CASSLDLEGSGTEAFF. The CDR3 coding sequence is TGTGCCAGCAGCTTGGATTTAGAGGGTTCGGGCACTGAAGCTTTCTTT.

There are a few counts of this clonotype. J is TRBJ1-5 and V is TRBV7-2, with D perhaps TRBD1 (5 bases). V gave up 7 bases and J gave up 5 bases, with 15 bases separating them. CDR1 and CDR2 (germline): SGHTA, FQGNSA. The CDR3 is made up of 14 amino acids. The CDR3 nucleotides read TGTGCCAGCACCTCCGGGACCCCATATCAGCCCCAGCATTTT. Residues: CASTSGTPYQPQHF.

This clonotype was counted at least ten times. This chain joins TRBV7-2 and TRBJ2-7; perhaps TRBD1 as D (7 bases). There are 16 residues in the CDR3. V lost 0 bases and J 3 bases, leaving 15 bases between the germline ends. CDR1 SGHTA and CDR2 FQGNSA come from the germline V gene. CDR3 DNA: TGTGCCAGCAGCTTAGCCAGGGGGGAGCGACTCTACGAGCAGTACTTC. Protein sequence: CASSLARGERLYEQYF. The full variable domain, with the rest looked up from reference TRBV7-2 and TRBJ2-7, is GAGVSQSPSNKVTEKGKDVELRCDPISGHTALYWYRQSLGQGLEFLIYFQGNSAPDKSGLPSDRFSAERTGGSVSTLTIQRTQQEDSAVYLCASSLARGERLYEQYFGPGTRLTVT.

The chain combines TRBV7-3 with TRBJ2-3; D is perhaps TRBD2 (5 bases). V lost 5 bases, J lost 0 bases, and 15 bases lay in between. The length of the CDR3 is 16 residues. Germline V gene data show CDR1 as SGHTA and CDR2 as FQGTGA. In DNA form, the CDR3 reads TGTGCCAGCAGCCCCGGACTCGACCGAAGCACAGATACGCAGTATTTT. Amino acid sequence: CASSPGLDRSTDTQYF.

This clonotype turned up a few times. V is TRBV19 and J is TRBJ2-5; possible D gene TRBD2, 5 bases. V lost 4 bases to trimming and J lost 4 bases, with 10 bases between them. The CDR3 length is 13 residues. Germline CDR1 LNHDA, CDR2 SQIVND (reference sequence). This chain's CDR3 is CASSNWGAETQYF. In DNA, the CDR3 is TGTGCCAGTAGTAACTGGGGAGCAGAGACCCAGTACTTC.

This clonotype came up many times. This chain connects TRBV6-2 or TRBV6-3 to TRBJ2-1; D ambiguous. Germline assignment: CDR1 MNHEY and CDR2 SVGEGT. The CDR3 loop spans 18 amino acids. Deletions cut 4 bases from V and 0 bases from J, with 19 bases between. The CDR3 DNA follows: TGTGCCAGCAGTTTCCCCCGAGGATCGGCGAGCTCCTACAATGAGCAGTTCTTC. This gives the protein CASSFPRGSASSYNEQFF.

A note on this clonotype: With only one base between it and a far larger clone, this is likely a read error. V and J are TRBV6-1 and TRBJ1-5; no clear D gene. Germline values: CDR1 MNHNS, CDR2 SASEGT. The CDR3 loop spans 10 amino acids. V lost 7 bases and J 3 bases, leaving 1 base between the germline ends. CDR3 bases: TGTGCCAGCAACAATCAGCCCCAGCATTTT. As protein: CASNNQPQHF.

The chain employs TRBV29-1 and TRBJ2-1; 9 bases match TRBD2. The ends lost 5 bases at V and 3 bases at J; junction bases unmatched: 2. The CDR3 is made up of 13 amino acids. The germline gives CDR1 SQVTM, CDR2 ANQGSEA. CDR3 nucleotides: TGCAGCGTTATGACTAGCGGCTACAATGAGCAGTTCTTC. Its translation: CSVMTSGYNEQFF.

The sample holds a few counts of this clonotype. The chain employs TRBV10-3 and TRBJ2-3; no firm D call. Per the germline V gene, CDR1 is ENHRY and CDR2 is SYGVKD. The V gene lost 0 bases and the J gene lost 9 bases, with 4 bases spanning the gap. This CDR3 comprises 11 residues. CDR3 residues: CAISESTTQYF. The CDR3 DNA reads as TGTGCCATCAGTGAGTCTACAACGCAGTATTTT.

This clonotype was recorded a few times. V and J are TRBV6-2 or TRBV6-3 and TRBJ1-4, with D tentatively TRBD1 (6 bases). The germline gives CDR1 MNHEY, CDR2 SVGEGT. The CDR3 totals 14 residues. Trimming removed 5 bases from V and 8 bases from J, with 15 bases in between. The CDR3 DNA sequence: TGTGCCAGCAGTCCCGGACAGAGCCCCGAAAAACTGTTTTTT. Protein: CASSPGQSPEKLFF.

The chain uses TRBV21-1 and TRBJ2-6; no check of the table's D call, TRBD1, against the DNA was made. TRBV21-1 is a known pseudogene. The CDR3 has 18 amino acids. Here the CDR3 DNA reads TGTGCCAGCATTTCCAGGCCGTACAGGGTCTCTGGGGCCAACGTCCTGACTTTC. It yields the protein CASISRPYRVSGANVLTF.

The CDR3, as DNA: TGCAGCGTATCGGCCTACCAAGATACGCAGTATTTT. Translation: CSVSAYQDTQYF. This chain joins TRBV29-1 and TRBJ2-3; no definite D call. With 6 bases removed from V and 5 bases from J, the gap between germline ends came to 12 bases. The germline CDR1 and CDR2 sequences are SQVTM and ANQGSEA. This CDR3 comprises 12 residues.

V is TRBV3-1 and J is TRBJ1-2; D is possibly TRBD1 (5 bases). The CDR3 extends over 14 amino acids. Trimming left V 0 bases short and J 8 bases short, with 13 bases between. Germline CDR1 is LGHDT and CDR2 is YNNKEL (reference sequence). As DNA, the CDR3 is TGTGCCAGCAGCCAAGAAGGTTCAGGGAACGGCTACACCTTC. It translates to CASSQEGSGNGYTF. Based on the CDR3 plus reference TRBV3-1 and TRBJ1-2, the full variable domain is DTAVSQTPKYLVTQMGNDKSIKCEQNLGHDTMYWYKQDSKKFLKIMFSYNNKELIINETVPNRFSPKSPDKAHLNLHINSLELGDSAVYFCASSQEGSGNGYTFGSGTRLTVV.